This T cell receptor beta chain was identified during a study of blood T cell repertoires in COVID-19. In the study overall: The origin of the acute and convalescent COVID-19 samples was the United States, Italy and Spain. PBMCs, B-cell-depleted T cells, or T cells were the source of the cDNA or gDNA that made up the material.

Original handling: Estimated nucleated cell counts came from reference gene primer amplification. Produced via immunoSEQ multiplex PCR; TCRdb's table is partial and in-frame only. The DNA gave D and trimming, while V, J and clone size come from that table. This sample yields a few hundred thousand clones, of which about 87% are seen a single time; 5.5% to 7.5% belongs to the top ten. The CDR3 sequence is 16 residues long. V trimming: 8 bases; J trimming: 1 base; junction bases outside the gene matches: 8. CDR1 is SGHTA, CDR2 FQGNSA, per germline. The clonotype was recovered from a man aged 55-75 years who had recovered from COVID-19. This chain joins TRBV7-2 and TRBJ2-5; TRBD2 matches 12 bases. The material sequenced was peripheral blood. The CDR3 coding sequence is TGTGCCAGCGCCGGGGGACTAGCGGGCCGCCAAGAGACCCAGTACTTC. Translation: CASAGGLAGRQETQYF.